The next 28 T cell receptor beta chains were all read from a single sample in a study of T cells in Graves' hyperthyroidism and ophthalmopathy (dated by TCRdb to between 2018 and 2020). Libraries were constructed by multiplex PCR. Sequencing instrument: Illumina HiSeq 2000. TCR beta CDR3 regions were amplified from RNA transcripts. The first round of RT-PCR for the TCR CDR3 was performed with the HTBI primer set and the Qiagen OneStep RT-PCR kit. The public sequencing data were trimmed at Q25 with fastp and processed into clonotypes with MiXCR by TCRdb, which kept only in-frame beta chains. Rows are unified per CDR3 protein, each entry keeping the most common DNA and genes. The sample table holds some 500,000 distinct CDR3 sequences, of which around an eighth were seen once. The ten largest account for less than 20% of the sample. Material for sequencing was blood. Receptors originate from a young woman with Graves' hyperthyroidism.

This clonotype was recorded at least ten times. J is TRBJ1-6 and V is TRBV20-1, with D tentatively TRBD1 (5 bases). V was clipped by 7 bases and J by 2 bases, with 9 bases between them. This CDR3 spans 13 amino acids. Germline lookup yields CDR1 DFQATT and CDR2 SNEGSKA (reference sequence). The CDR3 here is CSVTGAYNSPLHF. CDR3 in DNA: TGCAGTGTAACGGGGGCCTATAATTCACCCCTCCACTTT.

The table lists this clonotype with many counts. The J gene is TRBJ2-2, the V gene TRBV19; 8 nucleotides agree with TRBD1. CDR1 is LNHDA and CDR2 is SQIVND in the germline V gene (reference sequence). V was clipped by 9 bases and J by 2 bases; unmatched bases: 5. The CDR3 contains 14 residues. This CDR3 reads CASWTGPNTGELFF. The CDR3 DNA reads TGTGCCAGCTGGACAGGGCCTAACACCGGGGAGCTGTTTTTT.

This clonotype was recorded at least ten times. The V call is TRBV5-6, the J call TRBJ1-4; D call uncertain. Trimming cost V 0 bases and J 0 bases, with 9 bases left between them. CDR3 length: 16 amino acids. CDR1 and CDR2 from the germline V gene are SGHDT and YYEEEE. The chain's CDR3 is CASSLVGAATNEKLFF. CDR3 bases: TGTGCCAGCAGCTTGGTGGGAGCGGCAACTAATGAAAAACTGTTTTTT.

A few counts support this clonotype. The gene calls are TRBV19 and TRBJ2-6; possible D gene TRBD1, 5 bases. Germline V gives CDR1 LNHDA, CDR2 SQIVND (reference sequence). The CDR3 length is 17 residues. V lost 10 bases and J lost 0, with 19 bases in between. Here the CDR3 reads CATTFRRQPSGANVLTF. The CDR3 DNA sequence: TGTGCCACTACCTTCCGGCGACAGCCCTCTGGGGCCAACGTCCTGACTTTC.

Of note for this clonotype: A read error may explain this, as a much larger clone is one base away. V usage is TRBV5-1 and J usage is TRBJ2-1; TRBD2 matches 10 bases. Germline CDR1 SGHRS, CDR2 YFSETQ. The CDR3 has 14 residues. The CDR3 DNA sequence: TGCGCCAGCAGCACAGCGGGAGGGTACAATGAGCAGCTCTTC. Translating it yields CASSTAGGYNEQLF. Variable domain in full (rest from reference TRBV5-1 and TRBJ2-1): KAGVTQTPRYLIKTRGQQVTLSCSPISGHRSVSWYQQTPGQGLQFLFEYFSETQRNKGNFPGRFSGRQFSNSRSEMNVSTLELGDSALYLCASSTAGGYNEQLFGPGTRLTVL.

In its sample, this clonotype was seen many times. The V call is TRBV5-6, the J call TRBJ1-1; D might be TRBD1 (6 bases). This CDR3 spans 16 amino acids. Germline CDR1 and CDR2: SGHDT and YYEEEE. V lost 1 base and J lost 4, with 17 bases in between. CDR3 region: CASSLYGRGRSTEAFF. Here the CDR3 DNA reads TGTGCCAGCAGCTTGTATGGTCGGGGGCGGAGCACTGAAGCTTTCTTT.

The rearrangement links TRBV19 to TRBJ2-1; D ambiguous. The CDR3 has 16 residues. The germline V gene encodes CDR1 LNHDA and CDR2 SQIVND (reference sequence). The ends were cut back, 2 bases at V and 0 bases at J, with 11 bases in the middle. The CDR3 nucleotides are TGTGCCAGTAGTATAAAAGGGCAGAGCTCCTACAATGAGCAGTTCTTC. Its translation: CASSIKGQSSYNEQFF. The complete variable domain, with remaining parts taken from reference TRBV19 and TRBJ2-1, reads DGGITQSPKYLFRKEGQNVTLSCEQNLNHDAMYWYRQDPGQGLRLIYYSQIVNDFQKGDIAEGYSVSREKKESFPLTVTSAQKNPTAFYLCASSIKGQSSYNEQFFGPGTRLTVL.

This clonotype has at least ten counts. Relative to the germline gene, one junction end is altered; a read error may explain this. The CDR3 here is CASSYWRSSERYF. Here the CDR3 DNA reads TGTGCCAGCAGCTACTGGCGCTCGTCCGAGCGGTACTTC. The rearrangement uses TRBV7-8 and TRBJ2-7, with D uncertain. This CDR3 contains 13 residues. Germline CDR1 SGHVS, CDR2 FQNEAQ.

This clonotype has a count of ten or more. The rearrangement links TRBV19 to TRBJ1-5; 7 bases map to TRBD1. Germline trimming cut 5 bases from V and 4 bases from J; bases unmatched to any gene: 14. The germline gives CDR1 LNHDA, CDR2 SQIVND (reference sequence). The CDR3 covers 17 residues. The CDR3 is CASSLSRLDRSNQPQHF. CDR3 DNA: TGTGCCAGTAGTCTCAGCCGCTTGGACAGGTCTAATCAGCCCCAGCATTTT.

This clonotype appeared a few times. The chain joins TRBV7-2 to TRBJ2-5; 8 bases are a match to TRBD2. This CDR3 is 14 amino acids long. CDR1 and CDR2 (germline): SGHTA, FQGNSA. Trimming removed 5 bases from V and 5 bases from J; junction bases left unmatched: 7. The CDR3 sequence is CASSRGGLRETQYF. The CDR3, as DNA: TGTGCCAGCAGCCGGGGGGGGTTGCGGGAGACCCAGTACTTC. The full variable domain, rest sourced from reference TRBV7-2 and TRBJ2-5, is GAGVSQSPSNKVTEKGKDVELRCDPISGHTALYWYRQSLGQGLEFLIYFQGNSAPDKSGLPSDRFSAERTGGSVSTLTIQRTQQEDSAVYLCASSRGGLRETQYFGPGTRLLVL.

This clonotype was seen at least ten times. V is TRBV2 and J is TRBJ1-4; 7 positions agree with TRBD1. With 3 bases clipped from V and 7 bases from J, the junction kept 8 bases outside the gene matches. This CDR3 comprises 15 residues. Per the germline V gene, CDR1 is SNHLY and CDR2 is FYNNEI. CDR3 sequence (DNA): TGTGCCAGCAGTGAGAAGGGGGCAGGGCTTGAAAAACTGTTTTTT. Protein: CASSEKGAGLEKLFF.

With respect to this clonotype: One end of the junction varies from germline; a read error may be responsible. The CDR3, as DNA: TGTGCCGGCAGCTCCCAAAGGGGGGGTCTGGGCTACACCTTC. Amino acids: CAGSSQRGGLGYTF. This chain joins TRBV11-2 and TRBJ1-2; D is perhaps TRBD1 (6 bases). The CDR3 totals 14 residues. Germline CDR1 is SGHAT and CDR2 is FQNNGV.

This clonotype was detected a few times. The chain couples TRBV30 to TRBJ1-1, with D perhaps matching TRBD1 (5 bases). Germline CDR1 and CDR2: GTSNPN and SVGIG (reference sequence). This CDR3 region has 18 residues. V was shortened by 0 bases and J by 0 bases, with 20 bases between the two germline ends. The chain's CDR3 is CAWSVPLDSTDLNTEAFF. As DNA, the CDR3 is TGTGCCTGGAGTGTCCCCTTAGATTCGACAGACCTGAACACTGAAGCTTTCTTT.

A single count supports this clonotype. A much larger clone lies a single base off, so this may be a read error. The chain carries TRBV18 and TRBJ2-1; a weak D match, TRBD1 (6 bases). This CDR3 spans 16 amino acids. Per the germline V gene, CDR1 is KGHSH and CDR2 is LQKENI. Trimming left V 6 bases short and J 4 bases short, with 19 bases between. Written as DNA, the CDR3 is TGTGCCAGCTCCGAAGATCCTCAAAGGGGGTACAATGAGCAGTTCTTC. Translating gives CASSEDPQRGYNEQFF. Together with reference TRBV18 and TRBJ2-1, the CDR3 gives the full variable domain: NAGVMQNPRHLVRRRGQEARLRCSPMKGHSHVYWYRQLPEEGLKFMVYLQKENIIDESGMPKERFSAEFPKEGPSILRIQQVVRGDSAAYFCASSEDPQRGYNEQFFGPGTRLTVL.

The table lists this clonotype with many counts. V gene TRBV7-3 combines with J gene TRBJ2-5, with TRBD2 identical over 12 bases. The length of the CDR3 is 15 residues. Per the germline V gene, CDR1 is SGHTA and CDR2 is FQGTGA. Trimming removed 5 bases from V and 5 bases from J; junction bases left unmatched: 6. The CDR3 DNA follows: TGTGCCAGCAGCCCTAGCGGGAGGGCCTGGGAGACCCAGTACTTC. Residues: CASSPSGRAWETQYF.

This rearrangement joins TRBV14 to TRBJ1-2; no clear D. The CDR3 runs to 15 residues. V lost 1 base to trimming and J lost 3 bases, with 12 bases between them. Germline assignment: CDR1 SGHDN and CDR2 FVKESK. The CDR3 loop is CASSQGVGSHYGYTF. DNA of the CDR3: TGTGCCAGCAGCCAAGGAGTGGGCAGCCACTATGGCTACACCTTC.

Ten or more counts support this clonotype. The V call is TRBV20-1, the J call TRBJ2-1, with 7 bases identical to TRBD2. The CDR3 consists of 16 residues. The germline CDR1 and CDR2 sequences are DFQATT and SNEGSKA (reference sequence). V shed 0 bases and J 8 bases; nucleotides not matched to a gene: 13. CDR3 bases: TGCAGTGCTAGAGACCTCGGGACTAAATTTATCCATGAGCAGTTCTTC. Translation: CSARDLGTKFIHEQFF.

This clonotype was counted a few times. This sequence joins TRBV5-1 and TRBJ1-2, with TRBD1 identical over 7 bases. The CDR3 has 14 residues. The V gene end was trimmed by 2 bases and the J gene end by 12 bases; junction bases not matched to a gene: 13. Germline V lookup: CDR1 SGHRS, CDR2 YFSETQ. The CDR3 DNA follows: TGCGCCAGCAGCTTAGGACAGGAGCCCGACGTGAACACCTTC. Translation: CASSLGQEPDVNTF.

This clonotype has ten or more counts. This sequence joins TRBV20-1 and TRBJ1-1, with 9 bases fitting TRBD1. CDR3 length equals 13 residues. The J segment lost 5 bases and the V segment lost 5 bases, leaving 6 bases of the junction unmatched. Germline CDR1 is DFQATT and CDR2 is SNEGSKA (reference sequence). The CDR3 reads CSALQGAGTEAFF. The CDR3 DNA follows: TGCAGTGCTCTACAGGGGGCCGGGACTGAAGCTTTCTTT.

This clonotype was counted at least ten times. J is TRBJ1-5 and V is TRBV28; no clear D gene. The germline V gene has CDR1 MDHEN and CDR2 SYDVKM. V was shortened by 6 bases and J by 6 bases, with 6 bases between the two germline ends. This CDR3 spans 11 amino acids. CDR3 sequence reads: CASSTIQPQHF. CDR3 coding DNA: TGTGCCAGCAGCACTATTCAGCCCCAGCATTTT.

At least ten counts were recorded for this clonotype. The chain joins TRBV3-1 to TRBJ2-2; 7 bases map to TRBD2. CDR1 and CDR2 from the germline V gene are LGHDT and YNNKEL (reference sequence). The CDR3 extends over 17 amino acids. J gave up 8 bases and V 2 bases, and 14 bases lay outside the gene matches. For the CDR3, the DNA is TGTGCCAGCAGCCAAAGCTCTAGCGGAAGAATGGCTGGGGAGCTGTTTTTT. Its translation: CASSQSSSGRMAGELFF.

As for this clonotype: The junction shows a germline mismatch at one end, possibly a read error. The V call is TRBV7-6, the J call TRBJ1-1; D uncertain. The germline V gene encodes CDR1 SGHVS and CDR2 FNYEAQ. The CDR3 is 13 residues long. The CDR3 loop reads CARSLPSDTEAFF. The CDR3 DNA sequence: TGTGCCCGCAGCCTCCCTTCGGACACTGAAGCTTTCTTT.

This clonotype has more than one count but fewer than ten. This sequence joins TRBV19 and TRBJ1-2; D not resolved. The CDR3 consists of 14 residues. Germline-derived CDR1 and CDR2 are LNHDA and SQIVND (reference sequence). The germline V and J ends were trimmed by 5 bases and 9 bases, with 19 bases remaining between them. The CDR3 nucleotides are TGTGCCAGTAGTGCCTTCCAAGTGGAATTCCGCTACACCTTC. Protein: CASSAFQVEFRYTF. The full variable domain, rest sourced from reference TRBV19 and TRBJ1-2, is DGGITQSPKYLFRKEGQNVTLSCEQNLNHDAMYWYRQDPGQGLRLIYYSQIVNDFQKGDIAEGYSVSREKKESFPLTVTSAQKNPTAFYLCASSAFQVEFRYTFGSGTRLTVV.

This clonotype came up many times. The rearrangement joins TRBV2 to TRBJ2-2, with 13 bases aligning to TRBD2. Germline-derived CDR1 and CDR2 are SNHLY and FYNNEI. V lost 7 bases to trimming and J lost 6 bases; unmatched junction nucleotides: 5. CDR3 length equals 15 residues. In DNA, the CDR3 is TGTGCCAGCACTCTACTAGCGGGAGGGTCCGGGGAGCTGTTTTTT. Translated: CASTLLAGGSGELFF. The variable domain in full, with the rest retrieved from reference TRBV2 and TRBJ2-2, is EPEVTQTPSHQVTQMGQEVILRCVPISNHLYFYWYRQILGQKVEFLVSFYNNEISEKSEIFDDQFSVERPDGSNFTLKIRSTKLEDSAMYFCASTLLAGGSGELFFGEGSRLTVL.

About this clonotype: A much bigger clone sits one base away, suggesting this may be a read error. The CDR3 coding sequence is TGTGCCAGCAGTGTACAGGGCCGAGAGACCCAGTACTTC. Amino acids: CASSVQGRETQYF. J is TRBJ2-5 and V is TRBV25-1; a weak D match, TRBD1 (6 bases). V gave up 4 bases and J gave up 4 bases, with 10 bases separating them. From germline, CDR1 is MGHDK and CDR2 SYGVNS. The CDR3 loop spans 13 amino acids.

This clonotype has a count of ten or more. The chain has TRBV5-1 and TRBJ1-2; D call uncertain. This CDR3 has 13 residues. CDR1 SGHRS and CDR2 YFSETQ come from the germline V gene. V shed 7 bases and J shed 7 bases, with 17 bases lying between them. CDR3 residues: CASRREPTGGYTF. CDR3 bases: TGCGCCAGCCGACGGGAGCCCACCGGTGGCTACACCTTC.

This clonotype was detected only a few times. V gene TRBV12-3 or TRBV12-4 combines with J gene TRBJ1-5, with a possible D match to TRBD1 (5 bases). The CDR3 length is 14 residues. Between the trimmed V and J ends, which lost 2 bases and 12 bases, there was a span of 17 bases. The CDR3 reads CASSLRSQGPNQHF. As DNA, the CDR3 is TGTGCCAGCAGTTTACGGAGCCAGGGCCCCAACCAGCATTTT.

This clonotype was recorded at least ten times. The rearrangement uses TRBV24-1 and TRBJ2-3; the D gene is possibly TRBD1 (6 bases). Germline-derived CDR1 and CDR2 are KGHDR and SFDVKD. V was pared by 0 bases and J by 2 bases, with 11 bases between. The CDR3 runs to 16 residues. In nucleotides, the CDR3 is TGTGCCACCAGTGATTTGTGGGCAGGGGACACAGATACGCAGTATTTT. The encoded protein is CATSDLWAGDTDTQYF.